This T cell receptor beta chain was recorded in a study of blood T cells in healthy people across ages. PCR was performed a second time for about 7 to 11 cycles using a sample-barcoded 5' primer and a J-beta primer mix. TCRdb reprocessed the 5' RACE reads via MiXCR and lists one record per CDR3 protein. The sample includes around 1.1 million distinct CDR3 sequences, less than 45% of them seen just once. The germline V and J ends were trimmed by 3 bases and 13 bases, with 21 bases remaining between them. CDR3 length equals 14 residues. Germline lookup yields CDR1 MGHRA and CDR2 YSYEKL. The chain combines TRBV4-1 with TRBJ1-1; D call uncertain. This receptor was identified in a man aged 18 to 29 in good health. The sequenced material came from blood. Written as DNA, the CDR3 is TGCGCCAGCAGCCACGACATGGCTAACACTGAGGTTTTCTTT. Translating it yields CASSHDMANTEVFF.